What follows is one T cell receptor beta chain and its context. This table comes from immunoSEQ multiplex PCR, and its TCRdb copy is limited to in-frame clones, with some not included. The sample has about 75,000 clones; about 97% are singletons. The source of the sample is a study of technical replicates of blood from a few donors. V trimming: 1 base; J trimming: 3 bases; junction bases outside the gene matches: 2. The length of the CDR3 is 14 residues. Germline V CDR1 and CDR2: MNHNS, SASEGT. This TCR came from a human donor in good health. Sequencing used T cells isolated from PBMCs. The chain has TRBV6-1 and TRBJ1-2; 7 positions match TRBD1. DNA of the CDR3: TGTGCCAGCAGTGAAGGACAGGGCTACTATGGCTACACCTTC. Translating it yields CASSEGQGYYGYTF.